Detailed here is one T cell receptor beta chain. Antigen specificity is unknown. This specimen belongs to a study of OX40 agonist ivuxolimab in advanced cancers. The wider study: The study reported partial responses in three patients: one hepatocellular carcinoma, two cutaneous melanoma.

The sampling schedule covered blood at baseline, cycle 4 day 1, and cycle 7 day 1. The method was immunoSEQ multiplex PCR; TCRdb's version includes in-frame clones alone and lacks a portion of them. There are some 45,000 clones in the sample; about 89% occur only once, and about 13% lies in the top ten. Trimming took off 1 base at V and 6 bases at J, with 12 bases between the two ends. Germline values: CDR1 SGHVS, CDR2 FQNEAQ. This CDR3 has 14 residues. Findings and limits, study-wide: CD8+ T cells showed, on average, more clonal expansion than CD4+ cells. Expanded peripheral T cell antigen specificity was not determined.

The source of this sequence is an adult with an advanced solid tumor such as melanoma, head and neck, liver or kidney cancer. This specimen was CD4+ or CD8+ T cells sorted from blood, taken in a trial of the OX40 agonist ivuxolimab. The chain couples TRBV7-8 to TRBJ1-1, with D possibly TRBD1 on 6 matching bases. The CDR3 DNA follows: TGTGCCAGCAGCTTAGACCCCGGGACACCTGAAGCTTTCTTT. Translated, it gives CASSLDPGTPEAFF. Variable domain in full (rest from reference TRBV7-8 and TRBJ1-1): GAGVSQSPRYKVAKRGQDVALRCDPISGHVSLFWYQQALGQGPEFLTYFQNEAQLDKSGLPSDRFFAERPEGSVSTLKIQRTQQEDSAVYLCASSLDPGTPEAFFGQGTRLTVV.